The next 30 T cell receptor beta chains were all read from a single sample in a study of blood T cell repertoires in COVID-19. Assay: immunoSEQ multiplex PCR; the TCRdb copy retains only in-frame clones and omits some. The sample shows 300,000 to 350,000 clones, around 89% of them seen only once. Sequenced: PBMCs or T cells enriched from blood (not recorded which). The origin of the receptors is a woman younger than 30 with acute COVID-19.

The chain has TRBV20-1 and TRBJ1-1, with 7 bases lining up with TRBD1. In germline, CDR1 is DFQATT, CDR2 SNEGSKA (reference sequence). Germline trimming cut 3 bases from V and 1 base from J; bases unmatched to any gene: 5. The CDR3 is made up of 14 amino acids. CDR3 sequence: CSASWGQWNTEAFF. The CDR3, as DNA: TGCAGTGCTAGTTGGGGACAGTGGAACACTGAAGCTTTCTTT.

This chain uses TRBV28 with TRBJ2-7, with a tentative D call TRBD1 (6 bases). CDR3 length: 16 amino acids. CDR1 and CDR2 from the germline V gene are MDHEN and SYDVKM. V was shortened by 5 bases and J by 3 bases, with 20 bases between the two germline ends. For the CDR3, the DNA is TGTGCCAGCAGTCCTATCAGGGGTTCTTTTCTCTACGAGCAGTACTTC. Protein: CASSPIRGSFLYEQYF.

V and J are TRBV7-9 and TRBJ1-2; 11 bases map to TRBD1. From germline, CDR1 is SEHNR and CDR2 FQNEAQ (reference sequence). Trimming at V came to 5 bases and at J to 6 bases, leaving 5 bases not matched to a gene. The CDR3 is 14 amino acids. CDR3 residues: CASSPGQGAHGYTF. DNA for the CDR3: TGTGCCAGCAGCCCCGGACAGGGGGCGCATGGCTACACCTTC. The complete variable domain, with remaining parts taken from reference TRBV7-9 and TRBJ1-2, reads DTGVSQNPRHKITKRGQNVTFRCDPISEHNRLYWYRQTLGQGPEFLTYFQNEAQLEKSRLLSDRFSAERPKGSFSTLEIQRTEQGDSAMYLCASSPGQGAHGYTFGSGTRLTVV.

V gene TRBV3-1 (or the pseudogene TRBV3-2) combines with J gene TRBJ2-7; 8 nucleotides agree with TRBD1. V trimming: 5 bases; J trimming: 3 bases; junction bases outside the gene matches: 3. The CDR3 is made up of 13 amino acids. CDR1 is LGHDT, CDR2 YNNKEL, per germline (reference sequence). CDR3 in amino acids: CASSWGQVYEQYF. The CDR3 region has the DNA TGTGCCAGCAGCTGGGGACAGGTCTACGAGCAGTACTTC.

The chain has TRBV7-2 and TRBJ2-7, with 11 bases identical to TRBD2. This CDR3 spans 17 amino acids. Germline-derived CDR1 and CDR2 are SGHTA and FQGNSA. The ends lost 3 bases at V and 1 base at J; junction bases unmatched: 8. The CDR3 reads CASSFTSGSRESYEQYF. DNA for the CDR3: TGTGCCAGCAGCTTTACTAGCGGGAGTAGGGAATCCTACGAGCAGTACTTC.

CDR3 region: CASSLLASGANVLTF. CDR3 DNA sequence: TGTGCCAGCAGCCTTTTAGCTTCTGGGGCCAACGTCCTGACTTTC. V usage is TRBV7-3 and J usage is TRBJ2-6, with D hard to call. The V and J ends lost 5 bases and 1 base respectively, with 9 bases between them. This CDR3 region has 15 residues. Germline V gene sequence: CDR1 SGHTA, CDR2 FQGTGA.

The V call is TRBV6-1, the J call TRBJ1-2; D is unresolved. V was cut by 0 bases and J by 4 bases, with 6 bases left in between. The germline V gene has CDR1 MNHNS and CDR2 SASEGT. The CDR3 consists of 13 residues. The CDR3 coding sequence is TGTGCCAGCAGTGAAGCCCGCGCCTATGGCTACACCTTC. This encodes CASSEARAYGYTF.

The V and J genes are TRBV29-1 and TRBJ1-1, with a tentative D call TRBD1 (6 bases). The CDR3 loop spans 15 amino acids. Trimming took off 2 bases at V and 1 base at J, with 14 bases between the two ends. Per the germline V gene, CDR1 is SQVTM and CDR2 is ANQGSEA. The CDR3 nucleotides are TGCAGCGTTGAAATTAGACAGGCCCAGAACACTGAAGCTTTCTTT. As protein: CSVEIRQAQNTEAFF. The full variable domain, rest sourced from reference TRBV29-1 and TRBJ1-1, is SAVISQKPSRDICQRGTSLTIQCQVDSQVTMMFWYRQQPGQSLTLIATANQGSEATYESGFVIDKFPISRPNLTFSTLTVSNMSPEDSSIYLCSVEIRQAQNTEAFFGQGTRLTVV.

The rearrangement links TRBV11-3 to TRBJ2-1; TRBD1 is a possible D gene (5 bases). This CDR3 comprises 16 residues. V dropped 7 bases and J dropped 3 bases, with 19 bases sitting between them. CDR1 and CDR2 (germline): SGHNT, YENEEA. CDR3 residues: CASTSRERGDYNEQFF. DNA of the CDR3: TGTGCCAGCACCTCAAGGGAAAGGGGCGACTACAATGAGCAGTTCTTC. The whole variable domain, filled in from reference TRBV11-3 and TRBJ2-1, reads EAGVVQSPRYKIIEKKQPVAFWCNPISGHNTLYWYLQNLGQGPELLIRYENEEAVDDSQLPKDRFSAERLKGVDSTLKIQPAELGDSAVYLCASTSRERGDYNEQFFGPGTRLTVL.

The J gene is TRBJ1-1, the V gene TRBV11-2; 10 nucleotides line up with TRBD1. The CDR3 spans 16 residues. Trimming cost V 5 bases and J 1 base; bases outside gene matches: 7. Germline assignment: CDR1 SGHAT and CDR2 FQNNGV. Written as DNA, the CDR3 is TGTGCCAGCAGCGCCGACCGGGACAGGGGGAACACTGAAGCTTTCTTT. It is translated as CASSADRDRGNTEAFF.

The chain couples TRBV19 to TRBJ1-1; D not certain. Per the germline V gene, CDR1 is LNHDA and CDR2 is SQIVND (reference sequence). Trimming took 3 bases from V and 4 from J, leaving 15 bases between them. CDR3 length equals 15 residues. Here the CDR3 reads CASSIGFGIGTEAFF. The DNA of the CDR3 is TGTGCCAGTAGTATCGGGTTCGGGATTGGCACTGAAGCTTTCTTT.

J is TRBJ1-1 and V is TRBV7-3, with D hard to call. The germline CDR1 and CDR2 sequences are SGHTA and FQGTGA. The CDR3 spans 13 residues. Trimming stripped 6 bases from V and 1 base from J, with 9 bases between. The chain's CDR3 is CASRGTPNTEAFF. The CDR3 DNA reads TGTGCCAGCAGGGGCACTCCGAACACTGAAGCTTTCTTT.

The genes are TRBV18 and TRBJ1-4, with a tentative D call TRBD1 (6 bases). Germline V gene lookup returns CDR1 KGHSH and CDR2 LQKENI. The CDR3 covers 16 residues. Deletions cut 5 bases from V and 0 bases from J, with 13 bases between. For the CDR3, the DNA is TGTGCCAGCTCATTCGGACAGATTGCAACTAATGAAAAACTGTTTTTT. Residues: CASSFGQIATNEKLFF.

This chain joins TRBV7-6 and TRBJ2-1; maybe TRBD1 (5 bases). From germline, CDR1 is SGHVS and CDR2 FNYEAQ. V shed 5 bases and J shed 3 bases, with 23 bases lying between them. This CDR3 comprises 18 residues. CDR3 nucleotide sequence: TGTGCCAGCAGCCAACCCACGCTACAGGATGAGAGCTACAATGAGCAGTTCTTC. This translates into CASSQPTLQDESYNEQFF.

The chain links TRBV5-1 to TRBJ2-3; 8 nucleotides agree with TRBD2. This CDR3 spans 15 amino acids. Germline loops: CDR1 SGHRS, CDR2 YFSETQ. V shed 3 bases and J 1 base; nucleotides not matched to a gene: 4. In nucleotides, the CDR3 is TGCGCCAGCAGCTCGCTTAGCGGGGGCACAGATACGCAGTATTTT. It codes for CASSSLSGGTDTQYF.

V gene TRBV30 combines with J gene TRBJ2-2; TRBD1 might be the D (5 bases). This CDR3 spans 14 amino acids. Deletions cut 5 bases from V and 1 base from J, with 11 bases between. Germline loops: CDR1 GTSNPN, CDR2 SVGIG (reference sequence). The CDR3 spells CAWGTQVNTGELFF. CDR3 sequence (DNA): TGTGCCTGGGGAACACAGGTGAACACCGGGGAGCTGTTTTTT.

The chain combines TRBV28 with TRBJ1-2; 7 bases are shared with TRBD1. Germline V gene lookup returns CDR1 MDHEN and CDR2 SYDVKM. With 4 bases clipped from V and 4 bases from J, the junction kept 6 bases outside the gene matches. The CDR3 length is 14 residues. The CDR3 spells CASSSTGVPYGYTF. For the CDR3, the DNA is TGTGCCAGCAGTTCTACAGGGGTTCCCTATGGCTACACCTTC.

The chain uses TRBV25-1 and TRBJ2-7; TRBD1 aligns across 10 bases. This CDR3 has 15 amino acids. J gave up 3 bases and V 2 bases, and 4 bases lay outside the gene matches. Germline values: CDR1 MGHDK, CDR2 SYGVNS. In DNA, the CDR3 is TGTGCCAGCAGTGAAGCCGGGACAGGGGTCTACGAGCAGTACTTC. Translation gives CASSEAGTGVYEQYF.

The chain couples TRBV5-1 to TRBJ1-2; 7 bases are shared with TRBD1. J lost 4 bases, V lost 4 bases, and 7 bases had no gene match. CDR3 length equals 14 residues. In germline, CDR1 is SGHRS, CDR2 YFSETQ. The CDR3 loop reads CASSRGQLSYGYTF. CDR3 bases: TGCGCCAGCAGCAGGGGACAGCTTTCCTATGGCTACACCTTC.

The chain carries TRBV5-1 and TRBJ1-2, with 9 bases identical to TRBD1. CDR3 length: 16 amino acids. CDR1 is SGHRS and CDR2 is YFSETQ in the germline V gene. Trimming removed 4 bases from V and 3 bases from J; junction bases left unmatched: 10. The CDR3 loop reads CASSPHRTGEDYGYTF. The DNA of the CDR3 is TGCGCCAGCAGCCCCCATAGGACAGGGGAGGACTATGGCTACACCTTC.

This CDR3 is CASSRGQNEAFF. For the CDR3, the DNA is TGTGCCAGCAGTCGGGGACAGAATGAAGCTTTCTTT. This chain connects TRBV28 to TRBJ1-1, with 7 nucleotides matching TRBD1. The CDR3 runs to 12 residues. Germline-derived CDR1 and CDR2 are MDHEN and SYDVKM. The ends lost 5 bases at V and 7 bases at J; junction bases unmatched: 4.

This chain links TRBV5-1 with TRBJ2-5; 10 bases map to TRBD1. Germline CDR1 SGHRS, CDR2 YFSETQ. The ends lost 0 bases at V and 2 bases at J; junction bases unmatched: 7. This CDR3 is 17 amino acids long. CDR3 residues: CASSLGRDRGYQETQYF. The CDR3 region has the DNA TGCGCCAGCAGCTTGGGGAGGGACAGGGGTTATCAAGAGACCCAGTACTTC.

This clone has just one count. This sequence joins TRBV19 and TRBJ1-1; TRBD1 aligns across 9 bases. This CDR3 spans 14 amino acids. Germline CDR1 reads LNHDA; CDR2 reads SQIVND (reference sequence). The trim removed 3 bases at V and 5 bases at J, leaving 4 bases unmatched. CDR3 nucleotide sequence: TGTGCCAGTAGTATGACAGGGGGAAGGACTGAAGCTTTCTTT. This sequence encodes CASSMTGGRTEAFF.

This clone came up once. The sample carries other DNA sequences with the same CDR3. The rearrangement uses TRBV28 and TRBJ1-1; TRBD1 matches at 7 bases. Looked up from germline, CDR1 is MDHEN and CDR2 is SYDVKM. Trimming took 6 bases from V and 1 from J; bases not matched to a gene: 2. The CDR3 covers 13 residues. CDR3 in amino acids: CASSQGGNTEAFF. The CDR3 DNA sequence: TGTGCCAGCAGCCAGGGGGGGAACACTGAAGCTTTCTTT.

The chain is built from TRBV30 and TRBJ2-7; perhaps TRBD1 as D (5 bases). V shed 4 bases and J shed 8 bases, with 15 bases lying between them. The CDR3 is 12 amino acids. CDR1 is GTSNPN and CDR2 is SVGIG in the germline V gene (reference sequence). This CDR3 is CAWTPFGAQQYF. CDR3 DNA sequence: TGTGCCTGGACTCCCTTTGGGGCGCAGCAGTACTTC.

The CDR3 coding sequence is TGTGCCAGCAGCCGATCTAGCGGGAGTGCCGAGACCCAGTACTTC. Encoded protein: CASSRSSGSAETQYF. V usage is TRBV3-1 (or the pseudogene TRBV3-2) and J usage is TRBJ2-5; 10 nucleotides align to TRBD2. After removal of 4 bases from V and 5 bases from J, the junction contained 7 bases not matched to a gene. The germline CDR1 and CDR2 sequences are LGHDT and YNNKEL (reference sequence). The CDR3 runs to 15 residues.

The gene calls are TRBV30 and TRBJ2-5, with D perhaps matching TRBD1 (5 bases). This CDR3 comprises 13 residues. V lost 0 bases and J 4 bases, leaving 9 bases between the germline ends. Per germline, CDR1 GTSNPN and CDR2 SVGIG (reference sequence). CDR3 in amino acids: CAWSVKGPETQYF. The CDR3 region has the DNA TGTGCCTGGAGTGTTAAGGGGCCAGAGACCCAGTACTTC.

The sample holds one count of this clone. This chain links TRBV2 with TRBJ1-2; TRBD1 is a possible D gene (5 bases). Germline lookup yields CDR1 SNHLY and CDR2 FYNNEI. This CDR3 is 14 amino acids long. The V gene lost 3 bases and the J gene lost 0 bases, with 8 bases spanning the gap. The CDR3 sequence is CASSETASNYGYTF. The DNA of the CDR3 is TGTGCCAGCAGTGAGACAGCTTCTAACTATGGCTACACCTTC.

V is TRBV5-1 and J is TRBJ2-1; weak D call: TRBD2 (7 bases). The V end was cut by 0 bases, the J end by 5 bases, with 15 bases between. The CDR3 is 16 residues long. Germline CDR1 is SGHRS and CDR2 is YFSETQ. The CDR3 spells CASSLASGGLHNEQFF. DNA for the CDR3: TGCGCCAGCAGCTTGGCCTCGGGGGGCCTGCACAATGAGCAGTTCTTC.

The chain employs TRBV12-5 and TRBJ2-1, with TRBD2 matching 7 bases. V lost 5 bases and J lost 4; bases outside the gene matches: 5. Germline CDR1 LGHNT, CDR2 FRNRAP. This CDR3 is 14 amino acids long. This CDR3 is CASGLGTTYNEQFF. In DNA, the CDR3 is TGTGCTAGTGGTCTCGGGACTACTTACAATGAGCAGTTCTTC.